This TCR beta chain was sequenced in a study of identifying expanded T cells in peripheral blood. Study-level results: Across healthy donors, higher total template counts meant significantly greater roughly two-week count variance. Differentially abundant clones: about 1.1 between replicates, 15 to 17 at about two weeks, less than 25 at four.

Worth noting for this clone: Its antigen is unidentified.

Libraries were prepared by immunoSEQ multiplex PCR; TCRdb keeps only in-frame clonotypes and omits some of them. Of some 78,000 clones listed, 88% are singletons. No infections or other immune events were documented during collection. The CDR3 totals 13 residues. Trimming took 5 bases from V and 1 from J, leaving 7 bases between them. Germline CDR1 reads LNHDA; CDR2 reads SQIVND (reference sequence). This rearrangement joins TRBV19 to TRBJ2-3; no firm D call. Specimen: blood. The TCR was taken from a person aged 18-69 years in good health. CDR3 sequence reads: CASSLYGTDTQYF. The CDR3 nucleotides read TGTGCCAGTAGTCTTTACGGCACAGATACGCAGTATTTT.